The 9 T cell receptor beta chains given below trace back to one sample, sequenced in a study of cytomegalovirus exposure and HLA in healthy donors. PCR was performed using 60 Vbeta and 13 Jbeta primers. Clones were sequenced by immunoSEQ multiplex PCR, and TCRdb holds only the in-frame ones, with some missing. This table holds approximately 140,000 clones, about four fifths found once. The specimen was PBMCs. The source is a man aged 50 to 59 in good health and CMV-seropositive.

This chain joins TRBV5-4 and TRBJ2-1; TRBD1 matches at 8 bases. Per germline, CDR1 SGHNT and CDR2 YYREEE (reference sequence). V trimming: 2 bases; J trimming: 8 bases; junction bases outside the gene matches: 9. The CDR3 is 15 amino acids. The CDR3 sequence: CASSLGGQAFDEQFF. The CDR3 nucleotides are TGTGCCAGCAGCTTAGGGGGACAGGCTTTCGATGAGCAGTTCTTC.

The chain has TRBV28 and TRBJ1-2, with 8 bases fitting TRBD1. Trimming cost V 4 bases and J 4 bases; bases outside gene matches: 17. CDR1 and CDR2 (germline): MDHEN, SYDVKM. The CDR3 extends over 18 amino acids. The CDR3 DNA reads as TGTGCCAGCAGTTGCGCGGACAGGGACCCCCCCGGGGTCTATGGCTACACCTTC. It translates to CASSCADRDPPGVYGYTF.

This CDR3 is CASSKYRVNNSPLHF. In DNA, the CDR3 is TGTGCCAGCAGCAAATACAGGGTTAATAATTCACCCCTCCACTTT. The V call is TRBV5-8, the J call TRBJ1-6; a possible D gene is TRBD1 (6 bases). V was clipped by 4 bases and J by 5 bases, with 13 bases between them. The CDR3 spans 15 residues. Looked up from germline, CDR1 is SGHTS and CDR2 is YDEGEE.

The gene calls are TRBV9 and TRBJ2-7, with D tentatively TRBD2 (6 bases). V shed 4 bases and J shed 1 base, with 15 bases lying between them. Germline loops: CDR1 SGDLS, CDR2 YYNGEE. The CDR3 extends over 15 amino acids. This CDR3 is CASSPSGGGSYEQYF. The CDR3 DNA reads as TGTGCCAGCAGCCCATCCGGGGGTGGGTCCTACGAGCAGTACTTC.

The chain's CDR3 is CASSRSQGNNSPLHF. The CDR3 nucleotides are TGTGCCAGCAGTCGATCACAGGGGAACAATTCACCCCTCCACTTT. The chain joins TRBV25-1 to TRBJ1-6; 7 nucleotides match TRBD1. Germline CDR1 reads MGHDK; CDR2 reads SYGVNS. Unmatched junction bases numbered 8, after V lost 5 bases and J lost 7 bases. The CDR3 is made up of 15 amino acids.

The chain carries TRBV7-9 and TRBJ1-1, with 7 bases lining up with TRBD1. CDR1 SEHNR and CDR2 FQNEAQ come from the germline V gene (reference sequence). V shed 5 bases and J 7 bases; nucleotides not matched to a gene: 7. The CDR3 is 13 residues long. CDR3 DNA sequence: TGTGCCAGCAGCCCAGGGGGGTCCTATGAAGCTTTCTTT. This encodes CASSPGGSYEAFF.

V and J are TRBV6-5 and TRBJ2-1; TRBD2 is a possible D gene (5 bases). Germline V gene data show CDR1 as MNHEY and CDR2 as SVGAGI. V was cut by 0 bases and J by 2 bases, with 8 bases left in between. This CDR3 spans 15 amino acids. CDR3 sequence: CASSYSSGTYNEQFF. The DNA of the CDR3 is TGTGCCAGCAGTTACTCGTCGGGGACCTACAATGAGCAGTTCTTC.

The chain has TRBV19 and TRBJ1-5; D is perhaps TRBD1 (5 bases). Trimming shortened V by 3 bases and J by 7 bases, and 13 bases separated the two germline ends. The CDR3 loop spans 14 amino acids. Germline values: CDR1 LNHDA, CDR2 SQIVND (reference sequence). CDR3 DNA sequence: TGTGCCAGTAGTATTCGGCAGGGTGTCCAGCCCCAGCATTTT. Translating gives CASSIRQGVQPQHF.

V is TRBV4-2 and J is TRBJ2-3, with 11 bases identical to TRBD2. This CDR3 spans 17 amino acids. The germline V gene has CDR1 LGHNA and CDR2 YNFKEQ. The trim removed 0 bases at V and 5 bases at J, leaving 7 bases unmatched. Here the CDR3 DNA reads TGTGCCAGCAGCCAAGATTCACTAGCGGGGGAGGGAGATACGCAGTATTTT. It codes for CASSQDSLAGEGDTQYF.